This entry lists 3 T cell receptor beta chains sequenced from one sample in a study of blood T cells in healthy people across ages. Next came a second PCR, run for about 6 to 12 cycles, which used a sample-barcoded 5' primer along with a J-beta primer mix. TCRdb re-called the 5' RACE reads through MiXCR, storing one row per CDR3 protein. Altogether over 600,000 distinct CDR3 sequences are present, around 41% being singletons, with the ten largest covering 25% to 30%. Sequenced: blood. The receptors were sampled from a man aged 80 or over in good health.

The chain couples TRBV24-1 to TRBJ2-1, with D possibly TRBD1 on 6 matching bases. The J call may not be correct, given that the DNA end is closer to TRBJ2-7. There are 16 residues in the CDR3. CDR1 and CDR2 (germline): KGHDR, SFDVKD. The CDR3 DNA reads as TGTGCCACCAGTGATCGAGACAGGTTCTCCTACAATGAGCAGTACTTC. Protein product: CATSDRDRFSYNEQYF.

This chain uses TRBV19 with TRBJ2-7; 7 nucleotides agree with TRBD1. Per germline, CDR1 LNHDA and CDR2 SQIVND (reference sequence). The length of the CDR3 is 13 residues. J was trimmed by 4 bases and V by 4 bases; bases with no gene match: 4. The CDR3 region has the DNA TGTGCCAGTAGTAGGACCAGGGGGTACGAGCAGTACTTC. Its translation is CASSRTRGYEQYF.

Many counts were recorded for this clonotype. The CDR3 DNA follows: TGCAGTGCAGAGACAGGGGCCAATAACTATGGCTACACCTTC. It yields the protein CSAETGANNYGYTF. This chain uses TRBV20-1 with TRBJ1-2; TRBD1 matches at 8 bases. This CDR3 spans 14 amino acids. V lost 6 bases to trimming and J lost 1 base; unmatched junction nucleotides: 7. The germline V gene encodes CDR1 DFQATT and CDR2 SNEGSKA (reference sequence).